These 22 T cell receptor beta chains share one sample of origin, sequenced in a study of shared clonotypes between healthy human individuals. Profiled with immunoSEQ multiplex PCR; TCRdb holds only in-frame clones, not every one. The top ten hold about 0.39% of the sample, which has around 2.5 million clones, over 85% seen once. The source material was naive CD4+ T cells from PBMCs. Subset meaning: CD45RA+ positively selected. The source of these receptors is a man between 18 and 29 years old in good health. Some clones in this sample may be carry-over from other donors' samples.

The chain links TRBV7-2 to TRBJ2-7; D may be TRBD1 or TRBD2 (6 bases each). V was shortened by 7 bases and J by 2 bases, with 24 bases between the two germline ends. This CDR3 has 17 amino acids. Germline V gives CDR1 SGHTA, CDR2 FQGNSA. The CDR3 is CASTRDLGGARTYEQYF. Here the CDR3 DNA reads TGTGCCAGCACCCGAGACTTGGGGGGCGCGAGGACCTACGAGCAGTACTTC.

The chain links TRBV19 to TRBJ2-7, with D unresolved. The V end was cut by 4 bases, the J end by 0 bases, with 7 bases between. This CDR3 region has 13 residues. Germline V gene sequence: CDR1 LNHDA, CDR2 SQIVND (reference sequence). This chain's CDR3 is CASSTGGSYEQYF. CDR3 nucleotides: TGTGCCAGTAGTACAGGCGGCTCCTACGAGCAGTACTTC.

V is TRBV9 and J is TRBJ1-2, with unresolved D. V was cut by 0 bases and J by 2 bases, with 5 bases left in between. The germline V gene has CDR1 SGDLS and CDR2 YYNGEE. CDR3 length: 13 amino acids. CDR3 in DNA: TGTGCCAGCAGCGTAGAGGAGAACTATGGCTACACCTTC. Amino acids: CASSVEENYGYTF.

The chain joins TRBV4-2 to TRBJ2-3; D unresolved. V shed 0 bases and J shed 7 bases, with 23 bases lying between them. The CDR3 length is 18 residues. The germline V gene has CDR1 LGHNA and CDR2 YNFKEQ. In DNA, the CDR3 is TGTGCCAGCAGCCAAGAGATCCCTTCGCGCCCACCCACGTATACGCAGTATTTT. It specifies CASSQEIPSRPPTYTQYF.

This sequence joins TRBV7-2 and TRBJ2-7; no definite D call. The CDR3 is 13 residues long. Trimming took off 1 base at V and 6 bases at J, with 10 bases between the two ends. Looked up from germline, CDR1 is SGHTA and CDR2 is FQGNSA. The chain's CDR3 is CASSLVRQFEQYF. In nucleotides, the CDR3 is TGTGCCAGCAGCTTAGTAAGGCAATTCGAGCAGTACTTC.

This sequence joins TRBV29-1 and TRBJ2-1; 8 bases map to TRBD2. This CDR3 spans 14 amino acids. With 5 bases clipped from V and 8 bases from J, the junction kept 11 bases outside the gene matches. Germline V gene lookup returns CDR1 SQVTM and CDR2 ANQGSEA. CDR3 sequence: CSVLGLAQSHEQFF. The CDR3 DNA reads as TGCAGCGTTCTAGGACTAGCCCAATCCCATGAGCAGTTCTTC.

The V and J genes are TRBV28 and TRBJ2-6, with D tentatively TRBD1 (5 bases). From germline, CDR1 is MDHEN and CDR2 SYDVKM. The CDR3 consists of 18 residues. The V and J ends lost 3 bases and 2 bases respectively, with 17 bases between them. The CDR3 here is CASSFPLGVGTGANVLTF. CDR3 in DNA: TGTGCCAGCAGTTTTCCGCTAGGGGTGGGGACTGGGGCCAACGTCCTGACTTTC.

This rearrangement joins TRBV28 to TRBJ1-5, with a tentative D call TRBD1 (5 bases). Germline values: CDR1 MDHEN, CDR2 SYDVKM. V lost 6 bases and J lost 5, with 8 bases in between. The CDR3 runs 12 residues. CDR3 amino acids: CASRMTDQPQHF. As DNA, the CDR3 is TGTGCCAGCAGAATGACAGATCAGCCCCAGCATTTT.

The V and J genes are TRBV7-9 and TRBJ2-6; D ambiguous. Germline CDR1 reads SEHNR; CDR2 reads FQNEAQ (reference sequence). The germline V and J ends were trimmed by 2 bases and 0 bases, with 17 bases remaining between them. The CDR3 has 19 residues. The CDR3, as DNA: TGTGCCAGCAGCTTATTAGGTCCCAACCCCCTCTCTGGGGCCAACGTCCTGACTTTC. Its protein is CASSLLGPNPLSGANVLTF.

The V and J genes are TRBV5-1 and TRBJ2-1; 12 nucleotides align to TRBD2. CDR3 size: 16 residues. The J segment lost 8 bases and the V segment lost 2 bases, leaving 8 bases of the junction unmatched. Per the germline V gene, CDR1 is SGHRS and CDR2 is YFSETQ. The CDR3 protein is CASSFLGTSGSDEQFF. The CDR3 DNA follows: TGCGCCAGCAGCTTTCTGGGGACTAGCGGGTCGGATGAGCAGTTCTTC.

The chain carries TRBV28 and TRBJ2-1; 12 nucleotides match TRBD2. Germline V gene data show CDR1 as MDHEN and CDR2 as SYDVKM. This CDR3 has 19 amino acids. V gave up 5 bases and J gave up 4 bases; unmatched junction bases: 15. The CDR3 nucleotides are TGTGCCAGCAGTCCGATGGGGACTAGCGGGCCAAAGGGGTACAATGAGCAGTTCTTC. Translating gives CASSPMGTSGPKGYNEQFF. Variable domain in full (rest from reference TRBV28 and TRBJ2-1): DVKVTQSSRYLVKRTGEKVFLECVQDMDHENMFWYRQDPGLGLRLIYFSYDVKMKEKGDIPEGYSVSREKKERFSLILESASTNQTSMYLCASSPMGTSGPKGYNEQFFGPGTRLTVL.

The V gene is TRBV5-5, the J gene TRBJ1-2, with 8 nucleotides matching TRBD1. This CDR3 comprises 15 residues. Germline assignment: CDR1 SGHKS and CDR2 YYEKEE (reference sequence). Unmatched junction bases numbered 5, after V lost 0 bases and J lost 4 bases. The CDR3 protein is CASSLATGVLYGYTF. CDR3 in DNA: TGTGCCAGCAGCTTGGCGACAGGGGTTCTCTATGGCTACACCTTC. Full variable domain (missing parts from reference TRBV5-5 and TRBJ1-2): DAGVTQSPTHLIKTRGQQVTLRCSPISGHKSVSWYQQVLGQGPQFIFQYYEKEERGRGNFPDRFSARQFPNYSSELNVNALLLGDSALYLCASSLATGVLYGYTFGSGTRLTVV.

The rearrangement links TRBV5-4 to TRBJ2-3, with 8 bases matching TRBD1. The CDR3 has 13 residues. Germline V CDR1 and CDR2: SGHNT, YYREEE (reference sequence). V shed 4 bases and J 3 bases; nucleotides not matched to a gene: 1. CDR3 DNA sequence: TGTGCCAGCAGCCGACAGGGGACAGATACGCAGTATTTT. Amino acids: CASSRQGTDTQYF.

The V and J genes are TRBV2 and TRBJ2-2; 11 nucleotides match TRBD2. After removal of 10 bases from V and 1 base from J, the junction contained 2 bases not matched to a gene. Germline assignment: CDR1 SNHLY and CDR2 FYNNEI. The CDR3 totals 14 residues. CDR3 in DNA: TGTGCCATCGGGACTAGCGGGAACACCGGGGAGCTGTTTTTT. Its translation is CAIGTSGNTGELFF.

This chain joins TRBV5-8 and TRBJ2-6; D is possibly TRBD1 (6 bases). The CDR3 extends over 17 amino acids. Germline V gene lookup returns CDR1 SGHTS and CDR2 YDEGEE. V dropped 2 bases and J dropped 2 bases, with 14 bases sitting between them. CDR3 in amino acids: CASSFTGSSAGANVLTF. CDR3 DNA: TGTGCCAGCAGCTTTACAGGGTCCTCCGCTGGGGCCAACGTCCTGACTTTC.

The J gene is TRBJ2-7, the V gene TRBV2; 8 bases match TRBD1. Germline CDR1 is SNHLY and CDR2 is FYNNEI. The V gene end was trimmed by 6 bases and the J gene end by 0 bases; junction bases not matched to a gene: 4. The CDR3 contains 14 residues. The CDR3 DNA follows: TGTGCCAGCAGAGGACAGGGTAGCTCCTACGAGCAGTACTTC. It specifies CASRGQGSSYEQYF.

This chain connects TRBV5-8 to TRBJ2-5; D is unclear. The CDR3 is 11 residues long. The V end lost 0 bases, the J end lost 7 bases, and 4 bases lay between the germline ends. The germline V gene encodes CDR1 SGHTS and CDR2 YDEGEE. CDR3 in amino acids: CASSLGLTQYF. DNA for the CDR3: TGTGCCAGCAGCTTGGGGCTGACCCAGTACTTC.

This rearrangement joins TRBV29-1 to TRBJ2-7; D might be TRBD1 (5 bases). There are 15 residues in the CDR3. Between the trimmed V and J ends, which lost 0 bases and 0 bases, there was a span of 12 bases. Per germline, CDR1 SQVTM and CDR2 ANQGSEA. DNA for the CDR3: TGCAGCGTTGAAGAAGAACAGGCGCACTCCTACGAGCAGTACTTC. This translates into CSVEEEQAHSYEQYF.

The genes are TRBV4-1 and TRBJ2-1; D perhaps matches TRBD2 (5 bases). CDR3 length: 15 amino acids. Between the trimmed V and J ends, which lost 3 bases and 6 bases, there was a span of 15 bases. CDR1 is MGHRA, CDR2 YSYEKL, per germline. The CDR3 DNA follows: TGCGCCAGCAGCCATCGCAGTCTAGCCGCCAATGAGCAGTTCTTC. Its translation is CASSHRSLAANEQFF.

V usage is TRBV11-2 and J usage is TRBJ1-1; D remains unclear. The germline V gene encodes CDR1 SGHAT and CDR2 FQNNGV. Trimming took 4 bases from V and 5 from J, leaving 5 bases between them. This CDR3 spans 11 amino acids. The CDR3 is CASSSRTEAFF. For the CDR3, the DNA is TGTGCCAGCAGCTCCCGGACTGAAGCTTTCTTT. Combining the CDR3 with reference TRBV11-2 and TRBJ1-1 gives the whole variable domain EAGVAQSPRYKIIEKRQSVAFWCNPISGHATLYWYQQILGQGPKLLIQFQNNGVVDDSQLPKDRFSAERLKGVDSTLKIQPAKLEDSAVYLCASSSRTEAFFGQGTRLTVV.

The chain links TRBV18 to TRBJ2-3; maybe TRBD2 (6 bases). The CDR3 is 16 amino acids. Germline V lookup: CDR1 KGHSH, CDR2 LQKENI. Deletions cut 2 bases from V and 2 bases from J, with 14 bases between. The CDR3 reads CASSPALLAATDTQYF. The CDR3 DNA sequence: TGTGCCAGCTCACCAGCATTATTAGCGGCCACAGATACGCAGTATTTT.

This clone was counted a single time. In DNA form, the CDR3 reads TGTGCCAGCAGGAGGGGACTAGCGGCCGTCAATGAGCAGTTCTTC. Amino acid sequence: CASRRGLAAVNEQFF. The rearrangement links TRBV2 to TRBJ2-1; 11 positions match TRBD2. CDR3 size: 15 residues. CDR1 and CDR2 (germline): SNHLY, FYNNEI. The ends lost 6 bases at V and 6 bases at J; junction bases unmatched: 7. Full variable domain (remainder filled in from reference TRBV2 and TRBJ2-1): EPEVTQTPSHQVTQMGQEVILRCVPISNHLYFYWYRQILGQKVEFLVSFYNNEISEKSEIFDDQFSVERPDGSNFTLKIRSTKLEDSAMYFCASRRGLAAVNEQFFGPGTRLTVL.